These 21 T cell receptor beta chains were sequenced from one sample in a study of CD4+ T cells in melanoma. Using immunoSEQ multiplex PCR, the repertoire was profiled, and TCRdb retains in-frame clones only, with some absent. This table has about 50,000 clones, about 91% appearing once. The sample consisted of peripheral blood. These TCRs come from a human donor with melanoma.

The CDR3 is CASSLERQSSYNEQFF. Written as DNA, the CDR3 is TGTGCCAGCAGCTTGGAACGACAGAGCTCCTACAATGAGCAGTTCTTC. The chain has TRBV5-6 and TRBJ2-1; a weak D match, TRBD1 (5 bases). Trimming took off 0 bases at V and 0 bases at J, with 10 bases between the two ends. The CDR3 sequence is 16 residues long. Looked up from germline, CDR1 is SGHDT and CDR2 is YYEEEE.

The chain joins TRBV7-3 to TRBJ1-1; D is perhaps TRBD1 (6 bases). CDR3 length: 14 amino acids. The germline CDR1 and CDR2 sequences are SGHTA and FQGTGA. V was clipped by 2 bases and J by 1 base, with 8 bases between them. Here the CDR3 reads CASSLEGGNTEAFF. Written as DNA, the CDR3 is TGTGCCAGCAGCTTAGAGGGGGGGAACACTGAAGCTTTCTTT.

The chain combines TRBV13 with TRBJ2-5, with 7 bases lining up with TRBD2. Germline V gene lookup returns CDR1 PRHDT and CDR2 FYEKMQ (reference sequence). This CDR3 has 17 amino acids. J lost 1 base, V lost 1 base, and 9 bases had no gene match. The DNA for the CDR3 is TGTGCCAGCAGCTTAGTAAGGGGACCGGGGGGCCAAGAGACCCAGTACTTC. It is translated as CASSLVRGPGGQETQYF.

The CDR3: CASSTTGFRTGELFF. As DNA, the CDR3 is TGTGCCAGCAGTACGACAGGGTTCAGGACCGGGGAGCTGTTTTTT. The rearrangement uses TRBV28 and TRBJ2-2; 7 nucleotides line up with TRBD1. This CDR3 has 15 amino acids. J lost 5 bases, V lost 5 bases, and 8 bases had no gene match. Germline lookup yields CDR1 MDHEN and CDR2 SYDVKM. The complete variable domain, with remaining parts taken from reference TRBV28 and TRBJ2-2, reads DVKVTQSSRYLVKRTGEKVFLECVQDMDHENMFWYRQDPGLGLRLIYFSYDVKMKEKGDIPEGYSVSREKKERFSLILESASTNQTSMYLCASSTTGFRTGELFFGEGSRLTVL.

The J gene is TRBJ2-5, the V gene TRBV27, with D perhaps TRBD2 (5 bases). Trimming shortened V by 3 bases and J by 4 bases, and 6 bases separated the two germline ends. Germline loops: CDR1 MNHEY, CDR2 SMNVEV (reference sequence). The CDR3 length is 12 residues. CDR3 DNA: TGTGCCAGCAGTTTTCGGGGAGAGACCCAGTACTTC. It yields the protein CASSFRGETQYF.

The rearrangement joins TRBV6-5 to TRBJ2-7; tentative D call: TRBD1 (5 bases). The germline V gene has CDR1 MNHEY and CDR2 SVGAGI. The CDR3 is 11 residues long. V lost 7 bases and J 1 base, leaving 5 bases between the germline ends. Written as DNA, the CDR3 is TGTGCCAGCACAGGGTCCTACGAGCAGTACTTC. It specifies CASTGSYEQYF.

The V gene is TRBV5-1, the J gene TRBJ1-1; D remains ambiguous. Germline V lookup: CDR1 SGHRS, CDR2 YFSETQ. V lost 0 bases and J 1 base, leaving 7 bases between the germline ends. The CDR3 totals 14 residues. CDR3 amino acids: CASSLASGNTEAFF. CDR3 DNA: TGCGCCAGCAGCTTGGCCTCAGGGAACACTGAAGCTTTCTTT.

The V and J genes are TRBV7-2 and TRBJ1-2; TRBD1 matches at 7 bases. The CDR3 spans 13 residues. Germline CDR1 is SGHTA and CDR2 is FQGNSA. V shed 6 bases, J shed 2 bases, and the junction held 3 bases outside the gene matches. The CDR3, as DNA: TGTGCCAGCAGTTTACAGGGGAACTATGGCTACACCTTC. This codes for CASSLQGNYGYTF.

The V gene is TRBV9, the J gene TRBJ1-2, with D possibly being TRBD1 (5 bases). V was cut by 3 bases and J by 2 bases, with 11 bases left in between. This CDR3 comprises 14 residues. Looked up from germline, CDR1 is SGDLS and CDR2 is YYNGEE. This chain's CDR3 is CASSATGRNYGYTF. CDR3 sequence (DNA): TGTGCCAGCAGCGCAACAGGACGGAACTATGGCTACACCTTC.

J is TRBJ1-2 and V is TRBV9; 10 positions match TRBD1. This CDR3 contains 14 residues. V was pared by 3 bases and J by 7 bases, with 6 bases of the junction left unmatched. The V gene's germline CDR1 is SGDLS and CDR2 YYNGEE. This CDR3 reads CASSERQGAFGYTF. The CDR3, as DNA: TGTGCCAGCAGCGAGAGACAGGGGGCTTTTGGCTACACCTTC.

This chain links TRBV19 with TRBJ2-5, with 7 bases aligning to TRBD1. Germline loops: CDR1 LNHDA, CDR2 SQIVND (reference sequence). The CDR3 totals 13 residues. V lost 7 bases to trimming and J lost 2 bases; unmatched junction nucleotides: 4. Here the CDR3 reads CASTGTVQETQYF. The CDR3 region has the DNA TGTGCCAGTACCGGGACAGTGCAAGAGACCCAGTACTTC.

The chain is built from TRBV5-4 and TRBJ2-5, with TRBD2 matching over 13 bases. Germline CDR1 is SGHNT and CDR2 is YYREEE (reference sequence). The ends lost 0 bases at V and 4 bases at J; junction bases unmatched: 0. The length of the CDR3 is 15 residues. The CDR3: CASSLGLAGGETQYF. Here the CDR3 DNA reads TGTGCCAGCAGCTTGGGACTAGCGGGGGGAGAGACCCAGTACTTC.

About this clone itself: An end of the junction differs from the germline gene, which may be a read error. The CDR3 sequence: CASSLIVPNSPPHF. CDR3 sequence (DNA): TGTGCCAGCAGCTTAATCGTACCTAATTCACCCCCCCACTTT. V is TRBV7-9 and J is TRBJ1-6; D is ambiguous. From germline, CDR1 is SEHNR and CDR2 FQNEAQ (reference sequence). The CDR3 is 14 amino acids.

The chain couples TRBV10-2 to TRBJ2-1; 9 nucleotides align to TRBD2. Germline V lookup: CDR1 WSHSY, CDR2 SAAADI. Trimming removed 1 base from V and 7 bases from J; junction bases left unmatched: 5. CDR3 size: 15 residues. Here the CDR3 DNA reads TGCGCCAGCAGTGAGTTTAGCGGGGGAAATAATGAGCAGTTCTTC. Amino acids: CASSEFSGGNNEQFF.

The CDR3 protein is CASSQVLGAGAESTDTQYF. CDR3 nucleotide sequence: TGCGCCAGCAGCCAAGTGCTCGGAGCGGGGGCCGAAAGCACAGATACGCAGTATTTT. The chain uses TRBV4-1 and TRBJ2-3; the match to TRBD2 covers 8 bases. The germline CDR1 and CDR2 sequences are MGHRA and YSYEKL. The CDR3 is made up of 19 amino acids. V was pared by 1 base and J by 0 bases, with 12 bases of the junction left unmatched.

This chain connects TRBV28 to TRBJ1-2, with 8 bases that match TRBD1. Trimming at V came to 7 bases and at J to 7 bases, leaving 20 bases not matched to a gene. This CDR3 has 17 residues. Germline V gives CDR1 MDHEN, CDR2 SYDVKM. The CDR3 DNA reads as TGTGCCAGCACCACAGCCGGCGGGACAGGTCATGTCGTTGGCTACACCTTC. This gives the protein CASTTAGGTGHVVGYTF.

V usage is TRBV28 and J usage is TRBJ2-7, with D perhaps TRBD2 (7 bases). The CDR3 is 16 amino acids. Germline assignment: CDR1 MDHEN and CDR2 SYDVKM. V was clipped by 6 bases and J by 3 bases, with 21 bases between them. The CDR3 nucleotides read TGTGCCAGCAGCCCCACCGTGGCGGGGGCCGTCTACGAGCAGTACTTC. Translation gives CASSPTVAGAVYEQYF. Combining the CDR3 with reference TRBV28 and TRBJ2-7 gives the whole variable domain DVKVTQSSRYLVKRTGEKVFLECVQDMDHENMFWYRQDPGLGLRLIYFSYDVKMKEKGDIPEGYSVSREKKERFSLILESASTNQTSMYLCASSPTVAGAVYEQYFGPGTRLTVT.

The CDR3 region has the DNA TGTGCCAGCAGGGACAGTATTGGGACAGATACGCAGTATTTT. Translating it yields CASRDSIGTDTQYF. V gene TRBV6-5 combines with J gene TRBJ2-3; D might be TRBD1 (6 bases). The germline gives CDR1 MNHEY, CDR2 SVGAGI. The V end was cut by 6 bases, the J end by 3 bases, with 13 bases between. This CDR3 is built from 14 residues.

Sample share makes this clone large. The genes are TRBV5-1 and TRBJ1-2, with TRBD1 as a possible D gene (6 bases). Per germline, CDR1 SGHRS and CDR2 YFSETQ. Trimming took 1 base from V and 6 from J, leaving 10 bases between them. The CDR3 spans 13 residues. CDR3 protein: CASSLTEGDGYTF. For the CDR3, the DNA is TGCGCCAGCAGCTTGACCGAGGGGGATGGCTACACCTTC.

This clone was seen a handful of times. The chain uses TRBV9 and TRBJ1-1, with 7 bases that match TRBD1. Per the germline V gene, CDR1 is SGDLS and CDR2 is YYNGEE. The CDR3 totals 15 residues. The ends lost 4 bases at V and 5 bases at J; junction bases unmatched: 11. The CDR3 protein is CASSPTYRGLTEAFF. CDR3 nucleotides: TGTGCCAGCAGCCCCACGTACAGGGGTTTAACTGAAGCTTTCTTT.

The J gene is TRBJ2-3, the V gene TRBV6-4; tentatively, D is TRBD2 (6 bases). Germline V gene lookup returns CDR1 MRHNA and CDR2 SNTAGT. The CDR3 length is 15 residues. V was clipped by 0 bases and J by 1 base, with 8 bases between them. The CDR3 spells CASSDSGGGTDTQYF. CDR3 nucleotide sequence: TGTGCCAGCAGTGACTCAGGAGGGGGCACAGATACGCAGTATTTT.